Below, one T cell receptor beta chain is given with its context. This clonotype was recorded at least ten times. The target of this receptor is not known. No much larger clonotype is one base removed from it; base qualities were not supplied. The sample belongs to a study of T cells in Graves' hyperthyroidism and ophthalmopathy (dated 2019 in TCRdb). Regarding the study in general: Peripheral blood samples were taken at initial diagnosis, before any treatment was given. To identify TCR V-J signatures that set the groups apart, the researchers used a discovery cohort of more than 95 patients, made up of around 40 with Graves' ophthalmopathy and about 55 with stable Graves' hyperthyroidism. Prospective prediction of ophthalmopathy was tested in an independent validation cohort consisting of under 20 hyperthyroidism patients and approximately 16 patients who later progressed to ophthalmopathy. The 90 to 100 discovery patients were randomly divided into training and test sets at a 7:3 ratio. The study also compared thyroid tissue and blood T-cell repertoires from several Graves' hyperthyroidism patients. Once sampling was done, hyperthyroidism patients were given methimazole at a starting dose of 30 mg daily, whereas ophthalmopathy patients were given high-dose intravenous methylprednisolone. The paper describes TCR Vbeta CDR3 sequencing of 140 or so peripheral blood samples, made up of some 42 ophthalmopathy patients, 70 to 75 hyperthyroidism patients and about 17 progressor patients. The paper as a whole reports these results and caveats: Sample size was not statistically predetermined, and investigators were not blinded to group allocation. In validation, the model predicted progression to ophthalmopathy with 60% to 71% sensitivity and approximately 72% specificity, a median of about 6 months before onset. Most expanded thyroid clonotypes (frequency above 0.001) were also found in blood, which suggests that blood repertoires may mirror thyroid immune responses. In cross-validation, a model built on a 13 V-J signature told ophthalmopathy apart from stable hyperthyroidism with roughly 87% sensitivity and around 83% specificity, and in testing the same model reached 80%/75%.

The CDR1 and CDR2 encoded by the germline V gene (reference sequence) are DFQATT and SNEGSKA. Spanning cysteine to phenylalanine, the CDR3 consists of 15 amino acids. This entry keeps only the CDR3 DNA: 45 bases, framed from base 1. Trimming removed 6 bases from V and 3 bases from J, leaving 19 bases between the germline ends. Amplification of TCR beta CDR3 regions was carried out from RNA transcripts. The TCR CDR3 was subjected to a first round of RT-PCR using the HTBI primer set and the Qiagen OneStep RT-PCR kit. Libraries were constructed in a second round of multiplex PCR, after which size selection and purification were performed. Sequencing of the libraries was done on an Illumina HiSeq2000 using paired-end 100 bp reads. Per the source publication's procedure: SOAPnuke was used to process the raw data, with reads discarded if the reads contained adapters or uncalled bases, had a mean Phred below 15, or lacked an exact constant-primer or identifier match. High-quality paired reads were merged using COPE v1.2.5, and each unique nucleotide sequence was defined as a clonotype. MiTCR v1.1 was used to align the clonotypes against IMGT TRBV, TRBD and TRBJ reference segments. The analysis included only V-J combinations with a frequency above 0.0001, which together covered 99% to 99.2% of the repertoires. The TCS score was defined as the ratio of F50 (clonal expansion) to E x V (chaos), calculated using BLOSUM62-based TCRdist between CDR3 peptides within each V-J. Welch's t-statistics and random forest reduced some 510 V-J features to around 14, which were used in a naive Bayes classifier (R e1071). The public reads were quality trimmed at Q25 with fastp and then assembled into clones with MiXCR by TCRdb, keeping productive beta chains. Under each unique CDR3 protein, matching rows form one entry showing the most common genes and DNA. V and J calls and clone size were set by TCRdb, not the authors. This sample holds 300,000 to 500,000 distinct CDR3 sequences; 11% to 15% were observed only once. The leading ten clones occupy 25% to 30% of the sample.

Ophthalmopathy patients had moderately to severely active disease, Clinical Activity Score of at least 3, NOSPECS grade of at least 4, and duration under 3 months. Any patient with an uncontrolled infection, another autoimmune disease, pregnancy or lactation was excluded. Diagnoses relied on clinical symptoms, serum thyroxine and TRAb, thyroid ultrasound and orbital computed tomography. PBMCs were separated from 7.5 to 10 ml of fresh peripheral blood using Ficoll-Paque density gradient centrifugation. Total RNA was extracted with Trizol reagent, and quality was checked on an Agilent 2100 Bioanalyzer.

The receptor was isolated from a man aged 50 or older with Graves' ophthalmopathy. The sample comprised blood. The chain couples TRBV20-1 to TRBJ2-3; the D gene cannot be named for sure. The bases are TGCAGTGCCCGCGGTAATCGGAAACTTACAGATACGCAGTATTTT. Translated, it reads CSARGNRKLTDTQYF.